One sample yielded the 16 T cell receptor beta chains listed below, sequenced in a study of blood T cell repertoires in COVID-19. The method was immunoSEQ multiplex PCR; TCRdb's version includes in-frame clones alone and lacks a portion of them. Of under 250,000 clones listed, about 88% are singletons. The material sequenced was peripheral blood. These TCRs come from a woman aged 55-69 years with acute or convalescent COVID-19.

The rearrangement links TRBV4-2 to TRBJ1-6; the match to TRBD1 covers 8 bases. The CDR3 consists of 14 residues. The trim removed 4 bases at V and 14 bases at J, leaving 10 bases unmatched. The germline V gene encodes CDR1 LGHNA and CDR2 YNFKEQ. CDR3 bases: TGTGCCAGCAGCCTGACAGGGGATGAGGGATCCCTCCACTTT. This gives the protein CASSLTGDEGSLHF.

This chain uses TRBV6-5 with TRBJ2-7; 7 nucleotides match TRBD2. CDR3 size: 15 residues. The V and J ends lost 0 bases and 2 bases, in that order; junction bases with no gene match: 4. In germline, CDR1 is MNHEY, CDR2 SVGAGI. The CDR3 region has the DNA TGTGCCAGCAGTTACTCGGCGGGAGTAACCTACGAGCAGTACTTC. It encodes CASSYSAGVTYEQYF.

The chain carries TRBV6-1 and TRBJ1-5, with 8 bases aligning to TRBD1. Trimming removed 4 bases from V and 0 bases from J; junction bases left unmatched: 5. The V gene's germline CDR1 is MNHNS and CDR2 SASEGT. The length of the CDR3 is 16 residues. CDR3 in amino acids: CASSARDRYSNQPQHF. CDR3 DNA sequence: TGTGCCAGCAGTGCCCGGGACAGGTATAGCAATCAGCCCCAGCATTTT.

The genes are TRBV18 and TRBJ2-2, with D uncertain. The germline CDR1 and CDR2 sequences are KGHSH and LQKENI. V was cut by 5 bases and J by 3 bases, with 4 bases left in between. CDR3 size: 12 residues. The CDR3 DNA is TGTGCCAGCTCATCCTACACCGGGGAGCTGTTTTTT. It yields the protein CASSSYTGELFF.

This clone was detected once. The V and J genes are TRBV11-3 and TRBJ2-3; D is possibly TRBD1 (5 bases). The V gene's germline CDR1 is SGHNT and CDR2 YENEEA. V was pared by 2 bases and J by 0 bases, with 6 bases between. This CDR3 region has 14 residues. The CDR3 region is CASSLTGSTDTQYF. In nucleotides, the CDR3 is TGTGCCAGCAGCTTAACAGGAAGCACAGATACGCAGTATTTT.

The V and J genes are TRBV6-5 and TRBJ1-4; 10 bases map to TRBD1. Germline V gene lookup returns CDR1 MNHEY and CDR2 SVGAGI. The CDR3 spans 15 residues. Trimming removed 6 bases from V and 4 bases from J; junction bases left unmatched: 5. The DNA of the CDR3 is TGTGCCAGCAGGGGACAGGGGTTCGTTAATGAAAAACTGTTTTTT. This sequence encodes CASRGQGFVNEKLFF.

This rearrangement joins TRBV10-1 to TRBJ2-3; 8 bases fit TRBD1. V was pared by 5 bases and J by 4 bases, with 14 bases of the junction left unmatched. From germline, CDR1 is WNHNN and CDR2 SYGVQD (reference sequence). The CDR3 length is 17 residues. The CDR3 region is CASSYGQGKVQPDTQYF. In DNA, the CDR3 is TGCGCCAGCAGTTATGGACAGGGAAAGGTTCAACCAGATACGCAGTATTTT.

V and J are TRBV25-1 and TRBJ1-2; a possible D gene is TRBD1 (5 bases). Trimming took 3 bases from V and 10 from J, leaving 18 bases between them. From germline, CDR1 is MGHDK and CDR2 SYGVNS. The CDR3 length is 14 residues. The CDR3 DNA reads as TGTGCCAGCAGTGAGTGGGGCAGTAACAGGTTCTACACCTTC. Protein: CASSEWGSNRFYTF.

This clone was seen only a few times. The same CDR3 also results from other DNA sequences found in this sample. This sequence joins TRBV30 and TRBJ2-1; 7 nucleotides align to TRBD2. The CDR3 covers 14 residues. Germline CDR1 is GTSNPN and CDR2 is SVGIG (reference sequence). The J segment lost 2 bases and the V segment lost 3 bases, leaving 4 bases of the junction unmatched. Written as DNA, the CDR3 is TGTGCCTGGAGGGGACTATCAACCTACAATGAGCAGTTCTTC. It specifies CAWRGLSTYNEQFF.

The chain links TRBV29-1 to TRBJ2-4; 7 bases fit TRBD2. Germline trimming cut 4 bases from V and 5 bases from J; bases unmatched to any gene: 8. Germline CDR1 and CDR2: SQVTM and ANQGSEA. The CDR3 totals 14 residues. The CDR3 region is CSVGQGTTENIQYF. CDR3 nucleotide sequence: TGCAGCGTTGGTCAAGGGACTACTGAAAACATTCAGTACTTC.

V usage is TRBV3-1 (or the pseudogene TRBV3-2) and J usage is TRBJ2-7; possibly TRBD2 for D (5 bases). The V end was cut by 5 bases, the J end by 1 base, with 12 bases between. Per the germline V gene, CDR1 is LGHDT and CDR2 is YNNKEL (reference sequence). The CDR3 has 14 amino acids. CDR3 sequence: CASSFRPGSYEQYF. The CDR3 bases are TGTGCCAGCAGCTTTCGTCCGGGGTCCTACGAGCAGTACTTC.

The rearrangement uses TRBV6-2 or TRBV6-3 and TRBJ2-3; 7 bases line up with TRBD2. The germline V gene encodes CDR1 MNHEY and CDR2 SVGEGT. This CDR3 is 14 amino acids long. V shed 6 bases and J 9 bases; nucleotides not matched to a gene: 12. The DNA of the CDR3 is TGTGCCAGCAGCCAGCGGACTAGTGGAGTCACGCAGTATTTT. Amino acids: CASSQRTSGVTQYF.

The CDR3: CASSPILQGVWGEKLFF. CDR3 sequence (DNA): TGTGCCAGCAGCCCGATCCTACAGGGGGTATGGGGTGAAAAACTGTTTTTT. The V and J genes are TRBV11-2 and TRBJ1-4, with TRBD1 identical over 8 bases. The CDR3 runs 17 residues. The J segment lost 7 bases and the V segment lost 5 bases, leaving 15 bases of the junction unmatched. Germline CDR1 reads SGHAT; CDR2 reads FQNNGV. The variable domain in full, completed from reference TRBV11-2 and TRBJ1-4, reads EAGVAQSPRYKIIEKRQSVAFWCNPISGHATLYWYQQILGQGPKLLIQFQNNGVVDDSQLPKDRFSAERLKGVDSTLKIQPAKLEDSAVYLCASSPILQGVWGEKLFFGSGTQLSVL.

The CDR3 nucleotides read TGTGCCAGCAGTTTTCGGACAGGGACCGGCTACACCTTC. Translation gives CASSFRTGTGYTF. The gene calls are TRBV12-3 or TRBV12-4 and TRBJ1-2; 8 bases fit TRBD1. The CDR3 contains 13 residues. The J segment lost 8 bases and the V segment lost 3 bases, leaving 5 bases of the junction unmatched.

CDR3 loop: CAISGGDRATNEKLFF. The DNA of the CDR3 is TGTGCCATCAGTGGCGGGGACAGAGCAACTAATGAAAAACTGTTTTTT. This chain joins TRBV10-3 and TRBJ1-4; 7 bases line up with TRBD1. V shed 4 bases and J 0 bases; nucleotides not matched to a gene: 5. The CDR3 has 16 amino acids. Looked up from germline, CDR1 is ENHRY and CDR2 is SYGVKD.

The chain recombines TRBV28 with TRBJ2-1; 10 positions match TRBD2. This CDR3 comprises 15 residues. V trimming: 5 bases; J trimming: 4 bases; junction bases outside the gene matches: 5. Germline CDR1 reads MDHEN; CDR2 reads SYDVKM. CDR3 protein: CASSQREGQYNEQFF. In DNA form, the CDR3 reads TGTGCCAGCAGTCAGCGGGAGGGCCAGTACAATGAGCAGTTCTTC.